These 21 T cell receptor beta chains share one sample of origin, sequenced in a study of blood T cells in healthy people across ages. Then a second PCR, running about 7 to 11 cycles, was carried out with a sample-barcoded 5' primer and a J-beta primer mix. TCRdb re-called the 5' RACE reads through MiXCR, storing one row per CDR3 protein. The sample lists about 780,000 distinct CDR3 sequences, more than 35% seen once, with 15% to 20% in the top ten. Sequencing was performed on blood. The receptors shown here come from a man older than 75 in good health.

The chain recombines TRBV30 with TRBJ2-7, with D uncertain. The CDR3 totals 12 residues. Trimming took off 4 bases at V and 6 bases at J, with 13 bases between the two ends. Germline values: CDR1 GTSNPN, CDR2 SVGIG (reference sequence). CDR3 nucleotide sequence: TGTGCCTGGACTGGAGAGTGGGGCGAGCAGTACTTC. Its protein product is CAWTGEWGEQYF.

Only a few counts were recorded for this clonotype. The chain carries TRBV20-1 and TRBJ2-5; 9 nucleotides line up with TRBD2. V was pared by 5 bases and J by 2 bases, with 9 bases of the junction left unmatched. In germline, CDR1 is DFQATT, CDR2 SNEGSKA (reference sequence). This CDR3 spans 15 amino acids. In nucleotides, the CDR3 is TGCAGTGCTCCTCCGATAGCGGGAGATCAAGAGACCCAGTACTTC. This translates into CSAPPIAGDQETQYF.

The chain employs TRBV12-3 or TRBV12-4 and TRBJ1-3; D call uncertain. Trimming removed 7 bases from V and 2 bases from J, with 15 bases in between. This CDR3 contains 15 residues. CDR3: CASTAGGMPGNTIYF. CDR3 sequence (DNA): TGTGCCAGCACCGCGGGAGGGATGCCTGGAAACACCATATATTTT.

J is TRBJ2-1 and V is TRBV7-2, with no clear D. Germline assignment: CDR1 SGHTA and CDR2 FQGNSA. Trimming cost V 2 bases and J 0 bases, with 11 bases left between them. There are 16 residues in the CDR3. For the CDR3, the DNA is TGTGCCAGCAGCTTAAGGATTCGGAGCTCCTACAATGAGCAGTTCTTC. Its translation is CASSLRIRSSYNEQFF.

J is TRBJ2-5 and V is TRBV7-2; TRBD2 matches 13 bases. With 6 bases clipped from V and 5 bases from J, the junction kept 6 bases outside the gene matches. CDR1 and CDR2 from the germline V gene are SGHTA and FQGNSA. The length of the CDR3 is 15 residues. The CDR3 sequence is CASRQGLAGLETQYF. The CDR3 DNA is TGTGCCAGCAGACAGGGACTAGCGGGATTGGAGACCCAGTACTTC.

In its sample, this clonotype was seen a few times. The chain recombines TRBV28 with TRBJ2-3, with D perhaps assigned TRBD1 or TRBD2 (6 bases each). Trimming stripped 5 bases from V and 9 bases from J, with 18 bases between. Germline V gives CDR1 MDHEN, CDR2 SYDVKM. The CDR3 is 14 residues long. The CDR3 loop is CASSPQGRGRTQYF. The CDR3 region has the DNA TGTGCCAGCAGTCCGCAGGGGCGGGGAAGGACGCAGTATTTT. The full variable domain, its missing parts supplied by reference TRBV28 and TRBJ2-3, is DVKVTQSSRYLVKRTGEKVFLECVQDMDHENMFWYRQDPGLGLRLIYFSYDVKMKEKGDIPEGYSVSREKKERFSLILESASTNQTSMYLCASSPQGRGRTQYFGPGTRLTVL.

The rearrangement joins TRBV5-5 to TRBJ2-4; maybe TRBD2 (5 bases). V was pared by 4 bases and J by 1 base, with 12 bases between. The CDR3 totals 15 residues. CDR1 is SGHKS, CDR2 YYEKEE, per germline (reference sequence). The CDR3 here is CASSARTEAKNIQYF. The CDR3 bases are TGTGCCAGCAGCGCGAGGACTGAGGCCAAAAACATTCAGTACTTC.

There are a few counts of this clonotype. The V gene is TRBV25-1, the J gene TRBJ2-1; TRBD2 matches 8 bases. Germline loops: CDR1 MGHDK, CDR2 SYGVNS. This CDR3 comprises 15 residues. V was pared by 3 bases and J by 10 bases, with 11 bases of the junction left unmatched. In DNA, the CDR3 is TGTGCCAGCAGTGAGTTCAGCGGGAGTGGTGTCGAGCAGTTCTTC. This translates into CASSEFSGSGVEQFF.

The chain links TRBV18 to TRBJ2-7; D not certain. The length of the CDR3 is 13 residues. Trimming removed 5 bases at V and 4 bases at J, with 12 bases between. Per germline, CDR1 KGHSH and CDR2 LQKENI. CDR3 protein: CASSATIDYEQYF. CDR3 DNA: TGTGCCAGCTCAGCCACGATTGATTACGAGCAGTACTTC.

Here the CDR3 DNA reads TGTGCCAGCAGTTACGCGAGTGGGGCCAATCAGCCCCAGCATTTT. This encodes CASSYASGANQPQHF. The chain uses TRBV6-5 and TRBJ1-5; maybe TRBD1 (5 bases). The germline gives CDR1 MNHEY, CDR2 SVGAGI. The CDR3 is 15 residues long. V lost 2 bases to trimming and J lost 3 bases, with 11 bases between them.

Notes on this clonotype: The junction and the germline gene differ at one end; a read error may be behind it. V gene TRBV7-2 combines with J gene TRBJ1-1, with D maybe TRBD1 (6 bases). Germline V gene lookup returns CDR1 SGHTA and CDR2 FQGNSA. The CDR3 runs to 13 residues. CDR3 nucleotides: TGTGCCAGCAGCTTATCCGGGGACACTAAAGCTTTCTTT. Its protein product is CASSLSGDTKAFF. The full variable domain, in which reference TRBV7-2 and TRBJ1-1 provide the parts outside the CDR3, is GAGVSQSPSNKVTEKGKDVELRCDPISGHTALYWYRQSLGQGLEFLIYFQGNSAPDKSGLPSDRFSAERTGGSVSTLTIQRTQQEDSAVYLCASSLSGDTKAFFGQGTRLTVV.

The CDR3 DNA reads TGTGCCCGGAACGGGGTGCTCACAGATACGCAGTATTTT. It yields the protein CARNGVLTDTQYF. The chain is built from TRBV12-1 and TRBJ2-3. TRBV12-1 counts as a pseudogene. This CDR3 has 13 amino acids.

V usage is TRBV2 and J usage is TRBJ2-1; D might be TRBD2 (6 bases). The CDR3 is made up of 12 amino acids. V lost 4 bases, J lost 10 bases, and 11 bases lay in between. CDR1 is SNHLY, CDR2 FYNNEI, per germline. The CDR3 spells CASSVWGEEQFF. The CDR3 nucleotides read TGTGCCAGCAGTGTCTGGGGGGAAGAGCAGTTCTTC.

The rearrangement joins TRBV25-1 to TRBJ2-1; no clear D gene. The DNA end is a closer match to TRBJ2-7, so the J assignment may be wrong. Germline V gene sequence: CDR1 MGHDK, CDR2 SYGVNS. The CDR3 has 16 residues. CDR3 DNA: TGTGCCAGCAGTGAATCGGACGGAAAGTCCTACAATGAGCAGTACTTC. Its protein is CASSESDGKSYNEQYF.

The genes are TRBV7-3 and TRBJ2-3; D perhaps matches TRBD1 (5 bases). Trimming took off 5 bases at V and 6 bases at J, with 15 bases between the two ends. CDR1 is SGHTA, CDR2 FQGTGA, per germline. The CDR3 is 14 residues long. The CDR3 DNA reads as TGTGCCAGCAGCCAGGGCCCTACACCGGATACGCAGTATTTT. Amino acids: CASSQGPTPDTQYF.

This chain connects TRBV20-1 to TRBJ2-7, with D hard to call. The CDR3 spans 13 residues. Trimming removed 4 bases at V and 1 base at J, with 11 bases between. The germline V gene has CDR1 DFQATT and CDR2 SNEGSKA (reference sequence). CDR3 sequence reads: CSANGPNSYEQYF. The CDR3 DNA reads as TGCAGTGCTAACGGACCCAATTCCTACGAGCAGTACTTC.

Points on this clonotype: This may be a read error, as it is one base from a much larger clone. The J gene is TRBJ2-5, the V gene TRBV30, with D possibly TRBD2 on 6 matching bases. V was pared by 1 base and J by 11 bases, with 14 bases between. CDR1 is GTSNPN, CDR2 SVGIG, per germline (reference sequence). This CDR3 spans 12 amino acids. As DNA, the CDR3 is TGTGCCTGGAGTGGGGACTCACGAATGCAGTACTTC. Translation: CAWSGDSRMQYF.

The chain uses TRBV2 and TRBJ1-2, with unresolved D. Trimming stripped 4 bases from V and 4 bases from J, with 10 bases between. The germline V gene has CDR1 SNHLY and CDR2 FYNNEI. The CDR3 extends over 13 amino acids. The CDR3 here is CASSVGQIYGYTF. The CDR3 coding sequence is TGTGCCAGCAGTGTCGGGCAGATCTATGGCTACACCTTC.

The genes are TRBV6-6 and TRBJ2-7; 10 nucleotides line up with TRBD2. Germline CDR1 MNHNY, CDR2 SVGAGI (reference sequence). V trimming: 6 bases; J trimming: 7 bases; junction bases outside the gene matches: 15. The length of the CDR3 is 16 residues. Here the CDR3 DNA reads TGTGCCAGCAGCCCTGTAGGAGCGGGAGGGCGCGATGAGCAGTACTTC. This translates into CASSPVGAGGRDEQYF.

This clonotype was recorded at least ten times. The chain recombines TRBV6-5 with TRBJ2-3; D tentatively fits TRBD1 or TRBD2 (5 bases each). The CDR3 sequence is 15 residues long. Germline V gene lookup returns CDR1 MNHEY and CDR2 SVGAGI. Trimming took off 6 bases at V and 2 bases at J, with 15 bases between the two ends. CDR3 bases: TGTGCCAGCAGAAGAACCGGGACGGACACAGATACGCAGTATTTT. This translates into CASRRTGTDTDTQYF.

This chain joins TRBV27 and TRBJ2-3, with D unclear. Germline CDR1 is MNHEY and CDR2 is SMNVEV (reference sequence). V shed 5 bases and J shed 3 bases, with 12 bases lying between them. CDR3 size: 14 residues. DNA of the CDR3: TGTGCCAGCAGTCCAACCCCGATTACAGATACGCAGTATTTT. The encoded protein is CASSPTPITDTQYF.